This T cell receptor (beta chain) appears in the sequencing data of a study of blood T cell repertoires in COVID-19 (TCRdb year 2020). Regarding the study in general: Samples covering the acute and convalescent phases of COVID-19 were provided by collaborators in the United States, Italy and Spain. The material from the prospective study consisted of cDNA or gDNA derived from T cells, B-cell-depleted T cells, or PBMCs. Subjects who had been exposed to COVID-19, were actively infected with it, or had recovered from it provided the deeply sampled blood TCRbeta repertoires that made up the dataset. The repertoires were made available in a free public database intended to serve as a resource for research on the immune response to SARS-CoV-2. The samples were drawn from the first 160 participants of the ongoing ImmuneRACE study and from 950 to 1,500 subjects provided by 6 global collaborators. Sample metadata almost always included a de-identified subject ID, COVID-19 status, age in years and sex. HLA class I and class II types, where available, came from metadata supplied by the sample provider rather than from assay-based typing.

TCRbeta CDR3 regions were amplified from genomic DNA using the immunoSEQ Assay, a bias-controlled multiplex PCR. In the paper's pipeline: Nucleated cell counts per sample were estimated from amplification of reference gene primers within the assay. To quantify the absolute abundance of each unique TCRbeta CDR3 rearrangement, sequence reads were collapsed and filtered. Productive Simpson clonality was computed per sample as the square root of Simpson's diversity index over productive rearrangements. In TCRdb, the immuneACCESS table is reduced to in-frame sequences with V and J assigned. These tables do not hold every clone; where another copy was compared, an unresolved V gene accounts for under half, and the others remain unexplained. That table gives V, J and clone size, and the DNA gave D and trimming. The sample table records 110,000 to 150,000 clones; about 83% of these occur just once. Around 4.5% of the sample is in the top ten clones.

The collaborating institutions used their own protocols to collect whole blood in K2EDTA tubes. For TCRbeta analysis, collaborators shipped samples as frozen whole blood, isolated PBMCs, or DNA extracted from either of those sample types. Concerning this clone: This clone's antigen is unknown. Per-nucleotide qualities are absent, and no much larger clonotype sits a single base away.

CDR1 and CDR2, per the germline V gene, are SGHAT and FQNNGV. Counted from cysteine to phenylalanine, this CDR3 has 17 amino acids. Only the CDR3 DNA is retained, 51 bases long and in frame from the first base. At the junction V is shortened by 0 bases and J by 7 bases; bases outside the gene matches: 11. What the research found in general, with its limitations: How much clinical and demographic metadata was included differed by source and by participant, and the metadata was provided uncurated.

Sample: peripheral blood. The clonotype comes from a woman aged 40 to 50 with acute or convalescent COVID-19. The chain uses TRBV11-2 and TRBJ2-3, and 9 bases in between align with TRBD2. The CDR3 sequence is CASSLDRSAGGRNTQYF. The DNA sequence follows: TGTGCCAGCAGCTTAGATAGGTCTGCGGGAGGGAGGAATACGCAGTATTTT.